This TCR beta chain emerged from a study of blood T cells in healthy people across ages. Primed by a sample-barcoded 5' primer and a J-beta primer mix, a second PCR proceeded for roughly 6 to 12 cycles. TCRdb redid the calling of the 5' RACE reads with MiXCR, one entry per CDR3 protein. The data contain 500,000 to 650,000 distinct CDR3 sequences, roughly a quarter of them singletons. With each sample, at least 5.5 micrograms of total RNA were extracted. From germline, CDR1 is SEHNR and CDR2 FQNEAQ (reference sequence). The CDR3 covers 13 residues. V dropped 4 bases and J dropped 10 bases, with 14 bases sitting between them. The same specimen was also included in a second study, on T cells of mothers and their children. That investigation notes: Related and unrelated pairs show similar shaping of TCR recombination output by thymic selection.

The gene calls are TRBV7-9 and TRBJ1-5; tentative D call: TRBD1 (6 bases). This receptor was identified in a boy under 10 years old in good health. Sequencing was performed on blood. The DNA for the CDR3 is TGTGCCAGCAGCTCCGGGACATCTGATCCCCAGCATTTT. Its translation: CASSSGTSDPQHF.